A single TCR beta chain is shown here with its context. Antigen: not known. The library was made from cDNA and included unique molecular identifiers. Each CDR3 protein is one row after TCRdb ran MiXCR on the PCR reads. Altogether hundreds of thousands of distinct CDR3 sequences are present, approximately 39% being singletons, with the ten largest covering about 7.6%. This sample is drawn from a study of post-analysis software for immune sequencing data. On the study more broadly: Included courses were relapsing-remitting and secondary progressive multiple sclerosis; progressive-relapsing multiple sclerosis was also included. Study-wide findings and caveats: Four or five TRBV segments occurring more often in patients than controls included TRBV5-6, TRBV5-1 and TRBV20-1.

CDR1 is KGHSH and CDR2 is LQKENI in the germline V gene. V was cut by 6 bases and J by 4 bases, with 12 bases left in between. This CDR3 comprises 13 residues. The rearrangement joins TRBV18 to TRBJ1-2; D gene ambiguous. Material: blood. The sequence was collected from a girl aged 2 to 10 with multiple sclerosis. The CDR3 region has the DNA TGTGCCAGCTCTACTATGTTGAGCTATGGCTACACCTTC. Translation gives CASSTMLSYGYTF.